The rows below give T cell receptor beta chains drawn from one sample of a study of OX40 agonist ivuxolimab in advanced cancers. TCRdb's copy holds only in-frame clones and misses some; the assay was immunoSEQ multiplex PCR. The table has about 69,000 clones, more than 70% seen once. This specimen was CD4+ or CD8+ T cells sorted from blood, taken in a trial of the OX40 agonist ivuxolimab. Receptor source: an adult with an advanced solid tumor such as melanoma, head and neck, liver or kidney cancer. The CDR3 runs from the conserved cysteine through the conserved F or W. A D gene is named only where the DNA matches it firmly. Clone sizes are given selectively: once, few, many, or a class where the clone is expanded.

DNA	CDR3	size	length	D	V	J
TGTGCCAGCGACAGGGGGCGTGTCACCGGGGAGCTGTTTTTT	CASDRGRVTGELFF	.	14	TRBD1	TRBV6-1	TRBJ2-2
TGTGCCAGCAGCCCGACGCGACTAGCTGAACGGAACGAGCAGTACTTC	CASSPTRLAERNEQYF	few	16	TRBD2	TRBV9	TRBJ2-7
TGCGCCAGCAGCCGGGATGACAGGGGGGTAGAGACCCAGTACTTC	CASSRDDRGVETQYF	.	15	TRBD1	TRBV4-1	TRBJ2-5
TGTGCCAGCAGCGCTTATTGGACGGTGAACACCGGGGAGCTGTTTTTT	CASSAYWTVNTGELFF	few	16	.	TRBV9	TRBJ2-2
TGCGCCAGCACCCCGGGAGGGAGGGAGCAGTACTTC	CASTPGGREQYF	.	12	TRBD2	TRBV10-2	TRBJ2-7
TGTGCCAGCAGTACTACAGGTGGACCAAGCACAGATACGCAGTATTTT	CASSTTGGPSTDTQYF	.	16	.	TRBV28	TRBJ2-3
TGTGCCAGCAGCAAAAGGGCCCAAGGGGTAAAACGCAATCAGCCCCAGCATTTT	CASSKRAQGVKRNQPQHF	.	18	.	TRBV21-1	TRBJ1-5
TGTGCCAGCAGCTTAGCGGAGACTAGTAATACGCAGTATTTT	CASSLAETSNTQYF	few	14	.	TRBV7-8	TRBJ2-3
TGTGCCAGCAGTTACCACGGGCCGGGAAACACCATATATTTT	CASSYHGPGNTIYF	.	14	.	TRBV6-5	TRBJ1-3
TGTGCCAGCAGCTTACGCCCGGGACAGGGCGGTGATGGCTACACCTTC	CASSLRPGQGGDGYTF	.	16	TRBD1	TRBV11-2	TRBJ1-2
TGCGCCAGCAGCCAAGAGCCTAGCCTCCGGATTCAGTACTTC	CASSQEPSLRIQYF	once	14	.	TRBV4-1	TRBJ2-4
TGTGCCACCAGCAGAGACAAAAACACTGAAGCTTTCTTT	CATSRDKNTEAFF	few	13	.	TRBV15	TRBJ1-1
TGTGCCAGCAGCTTAGAGGGGGGGGGAAATGAGCAGTTCTTC	CASSLEGGGNEQFF	.	14	.	TRBV7-6	TRBJ2-1
TGTGCCAGCAGCCAAAGACTAGCGGGATCAGAGACCCAGTACTTC	CASSQRLAGSETQYF	.	15	TRBD2	TRBV5-4	TRBJ2-5
TGTGCCAGCAGCTTATCCAATCCCGGACAGCCCCAGCATTTT	CASSLSNPGQPQHF	.	14	.	TRBV7-9	TRBJ1-5
TGTGCCAGCAGTGCCCGGACAACGGCTAATGAAAAACTGTTTTTT	CASSARTTANEKLFF	.	15	.	TRBV2	TRBJ1-4
TGTGCCAGCAGCTTGCAGCCCGCACAGGGTTATTCACCCCTCCACTTT	CASSLQPAQGYSPLHF	.	16	.	TRBV5-4	TRBJ1-6
TGTGCCAGCAGCCTCCGGGGACCCGCCTACAATGAGCAGTTCTTC	CASSLRGPAYNEQFF	.	15	.	TRBV11-3	TRBJ2-1
TGCGCCAGCAGCAGGACAGGGAACAATGAGCAGTTCTTC	CASSRTGNNEQFF	few	13	TRBD1	TRBV4-1	TRBJ2-1
TGTGCCAGCAGCACCCGACAGGGTGGAACAGATACGCAGTATTTT	CASSTRQGGTDTQYF	.	15	TRBD1	TRBV7-6	TRBJ2-3
TGTGCCAGTAGTAGTCAGGGAAATAGCAATCAGCCCCAGCATTTT	CASSSQGNSNQPQHF	.	15	.	TRBV19	TRBJ1-5
TGTGCCAGCAGTGTGGACAGCCCCTACGAGCAGTACTTC	CASSVDSPYEQYF	.	13	.	TRBV2	TRBJ2-7
TGTGCCAGCAGTGAACGCCAGGGACGCAAAAACATTCAGTACTTC	CASSERQGRKNIQYF	once	15	.	TRBV6-1	TRBJ2-4
TGTGCCAGCAGCTTAGGGGACCCCGGAGGGACCCAGTACTTC	CASSLGDPGGTQYF	.	14	.	TRBV11-3	TRBJ2-5
TGTGCCAGCTCTACCGCAGATACGCAGTATTTT	CASSTADTQYF	.	11	.	TRBV2	TRBJ2-3
TGTGCCAGCAGCTCCGCGCGGGTCACAGATACGCAGTATTTT	CASSSARVTDTQYF	.	14	.	TRBV7-8	TRBJ2-3
TGTGCCAGCACCCTTATCCCGGTCAGCACAGATACGCAGTATTTT	CASTLIPVSTDTQYF	few	15	.	TRBV7-9	TRBJ2-3
TGTGCCAGCAGCCCCCTGGAGGGGGCGGATGAAAAACTGTTTTTT	CASSPLEGADEKLFF	.	15	TRBD1	TRBV14	TRBJ1-4
TGCAGCGTTCGTACAGCTAACTATGGCTACACCTTC	CSVRTANYGYTF	once	12	.	TRBV29-1	TRBJ1-2
TGCGCCAGCAGCGTACAAAGTCCGGGGGACTACACCTTC	CASSVQSPGDYTF	once	13	.	TRBV5-1	TRBJ1-2
TGCGCCAGCAGATCCGGCGGACCCGGGGAGCTGTTTTTT	CASRSGGPGELFF	.	13	.	TRBV5-1	TRBJ2-2
TGTGCCAGCAGGACAGGCCCCAATCAGCCCCAGCATTTT	CASRTGPNQPQHF	few	13	.	TRBV5-4	TRBJ1-5
TGCGCCAGCAGCTTGGTAGGTCAGGGGGCAGGCTCTGGGGCCAACGTCCTGACTTTC	CASSLVGQGAGSGANVLTF	.	19	TRBD1	TRBV5-1	TRBJ2-6
TGTGCCACCAGCAGATCCTCGGGGGGCCGGGAGCTGTTTTTT	CATSRSSGGRELFF	once	14	.	TRBV15	TRBJ2-2
TGCAGCGTTCCGGGAAACAGCGGGAGGGTAGGCGGGGAGCTGTTTTTT	CSVPGNSGRVGGELFF	.	16	TRBD2	TRBV29-1	TRBJ2-2